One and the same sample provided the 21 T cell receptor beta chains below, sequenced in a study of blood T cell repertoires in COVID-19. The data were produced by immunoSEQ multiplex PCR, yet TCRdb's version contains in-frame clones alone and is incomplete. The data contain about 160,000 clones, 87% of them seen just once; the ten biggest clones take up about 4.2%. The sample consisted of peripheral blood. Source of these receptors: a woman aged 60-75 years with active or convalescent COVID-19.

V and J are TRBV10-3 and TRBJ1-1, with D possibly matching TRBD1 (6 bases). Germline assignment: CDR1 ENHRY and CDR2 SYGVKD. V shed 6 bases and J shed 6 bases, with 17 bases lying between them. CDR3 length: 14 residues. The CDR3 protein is CAISSTGSKAEAFF. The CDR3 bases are TGTGCCATCAGCTCGACAGGTTCCAAGGCTGAAGCTTTCTTT.

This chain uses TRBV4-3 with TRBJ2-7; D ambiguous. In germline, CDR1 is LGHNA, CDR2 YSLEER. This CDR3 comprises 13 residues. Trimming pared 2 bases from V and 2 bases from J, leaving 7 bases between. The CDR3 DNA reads TGCGCCAGCAGCCAACCCAGGACCTACGAGCAGTACTTC. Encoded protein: CASSQPRTYEQYF.

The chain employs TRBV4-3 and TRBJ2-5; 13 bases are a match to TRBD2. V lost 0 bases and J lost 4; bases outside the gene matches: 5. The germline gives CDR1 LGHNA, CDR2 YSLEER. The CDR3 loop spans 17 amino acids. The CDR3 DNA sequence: TGCGCCAGCAGCCAAGAACCGACTAGCGGGGGGTCAGAGACCCAGTACTTC. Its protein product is CASSQEPTSGGSETQYF.

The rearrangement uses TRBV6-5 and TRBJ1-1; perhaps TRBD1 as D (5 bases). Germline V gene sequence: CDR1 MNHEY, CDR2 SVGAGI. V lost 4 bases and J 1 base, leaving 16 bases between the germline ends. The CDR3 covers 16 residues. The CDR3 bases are TGTGCCAGCAGTTCCGCCCCGGGACTCAAGAACACTGAAGCTTTCTTT. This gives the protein CASSSAPGLKNTEAFF.

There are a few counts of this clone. CDR3 sequence: CASSLEQGLTEAFF. CDR3 nucleotides: TGTGCCAGCAGCTTAGAGCAGGGCCTCACTGAAGCTTTCTTT. The chain has TRBV7-9 and TRBJ1-1, with D possibly matching TRBD1 (5 bases). The CDR3 has 14 amino acids. V was trimmed by 1 base and J by 4 bases, leaving 10 bases between them. Looked up from germline, CDR1 is SEHNR and CDR2 is FQNEAQ (reference sequence).

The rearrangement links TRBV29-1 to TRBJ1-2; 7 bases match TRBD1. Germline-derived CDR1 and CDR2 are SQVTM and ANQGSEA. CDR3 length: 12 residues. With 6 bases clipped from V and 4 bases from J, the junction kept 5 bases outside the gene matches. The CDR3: CSVVQGTYGYTF. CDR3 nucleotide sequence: TGCAGCGTCGTACAGGGGACCTATGGCTACACCTTC.

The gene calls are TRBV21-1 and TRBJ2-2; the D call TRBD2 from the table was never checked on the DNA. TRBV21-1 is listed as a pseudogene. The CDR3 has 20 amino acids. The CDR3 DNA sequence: TGTGCCAGCAGCAAAGACTCATGGACTAGCAGCTATTCGAACACCGGGGAGCTGTTTTTT. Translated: CASSKDSWTSSYSNTGELFF.

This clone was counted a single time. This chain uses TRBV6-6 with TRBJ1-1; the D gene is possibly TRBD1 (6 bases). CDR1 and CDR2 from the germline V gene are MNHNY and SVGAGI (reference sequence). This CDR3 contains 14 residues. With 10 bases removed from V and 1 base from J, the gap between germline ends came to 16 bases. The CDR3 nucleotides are TGTGCCACCACCCTGGGGGCAGCGAACACTGAAGCTTTCTTT. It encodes CATTLGAANTEAFF.

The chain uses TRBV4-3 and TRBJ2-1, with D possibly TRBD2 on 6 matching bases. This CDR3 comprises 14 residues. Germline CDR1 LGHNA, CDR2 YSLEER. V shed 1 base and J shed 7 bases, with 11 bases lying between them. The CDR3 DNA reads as TGCGCCAGCAGCCAAGTAACTAGCAAGAATGAGCAGTTCTTC. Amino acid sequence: CASSQVTSKNEQFF.

For the CDR3, the DNA is TGTGCCACCAGTCAGGGACAGGGAGGAAATCAGCCCCAGCATTTT. Its protein product is CATSQGQGGNQPQHF. V is TRBV15 and J is TRBJ1-5; 9 bases are shared with TRBD1. Germline lookup yields CDR1 LNHNV and CDR2 YYDKDF (reference sequence). The CDR3 consists of 15 residues. V lost 6 bases, J lost 4 bases, and 7 bases stayed unmatched. The full variable domain, in which reference TRBV15 and TRBJ1-5 provide the parts outside the CDR3, is DAMVIQNPRYQVTQFGKPVTLSCSQTLNHNVMYWYQQKSSQAPKLLFHYYDKDFNNEADTPDNFQSRRPNTSFCFLDIRSPGLGDTAMYLCATSQGQGGNQPQHFGDGTRLSIL.

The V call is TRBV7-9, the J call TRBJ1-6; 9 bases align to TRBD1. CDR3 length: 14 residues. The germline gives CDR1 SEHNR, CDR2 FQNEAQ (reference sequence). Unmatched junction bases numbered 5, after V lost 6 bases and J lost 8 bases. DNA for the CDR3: TGTGCCAGCAGACAGACAGGGGGTGATTCACCCCTCCACTTT. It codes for CASRQTGGDSPLHF.

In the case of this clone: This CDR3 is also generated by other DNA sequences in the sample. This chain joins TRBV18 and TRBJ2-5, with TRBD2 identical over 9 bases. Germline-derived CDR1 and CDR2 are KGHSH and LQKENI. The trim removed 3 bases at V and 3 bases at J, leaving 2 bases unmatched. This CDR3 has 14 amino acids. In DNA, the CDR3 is TGTGCCAGCTCACCGACTAGCGGAGAAGAGACCCAGTACTTC. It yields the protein CASSPTSGEETQYF.

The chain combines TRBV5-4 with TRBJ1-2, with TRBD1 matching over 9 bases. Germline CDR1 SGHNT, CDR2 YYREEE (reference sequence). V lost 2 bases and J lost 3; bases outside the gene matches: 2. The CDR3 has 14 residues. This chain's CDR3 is CASSLQGAYYGYTF. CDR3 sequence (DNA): TGTGCCAGCAGCTTACAGGGGGCTTACTATGGCTACACCTTC. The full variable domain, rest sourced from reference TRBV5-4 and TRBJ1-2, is ETGVTQSPTHLIKTRGQQVTLRCSSQSGHNTVSWYQQALGQGPQFIFQYYREEENGRGNFPPRFSGLQFPNYSSELNVNALELDDSALYLCASSLQGAYYGYTFGSGTRLTVV.

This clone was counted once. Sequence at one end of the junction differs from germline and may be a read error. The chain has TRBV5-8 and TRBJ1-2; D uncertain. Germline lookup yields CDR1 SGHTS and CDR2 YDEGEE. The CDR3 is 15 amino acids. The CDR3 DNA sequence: TGTGCCAGCTTGGCCCCCAGGCTTGGGTCGTATGACTACACCTTC. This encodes CASLAPRLGSYDYTF.

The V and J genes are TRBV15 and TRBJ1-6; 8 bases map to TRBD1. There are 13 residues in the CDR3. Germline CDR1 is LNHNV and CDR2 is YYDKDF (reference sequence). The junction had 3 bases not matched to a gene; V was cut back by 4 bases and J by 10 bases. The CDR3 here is CATSTRQGSPLHF. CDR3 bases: TGTGCCACCAGCACCCGACAGGGGTCACCCCTCCACTTT.

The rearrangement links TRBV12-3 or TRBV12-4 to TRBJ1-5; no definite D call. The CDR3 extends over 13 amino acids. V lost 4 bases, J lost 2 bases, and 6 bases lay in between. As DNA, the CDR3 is TGTGCCAGCAGTTACAGTGGCAATCAGCCCCAGCATTTT. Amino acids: CASSYSGNQPQHF.

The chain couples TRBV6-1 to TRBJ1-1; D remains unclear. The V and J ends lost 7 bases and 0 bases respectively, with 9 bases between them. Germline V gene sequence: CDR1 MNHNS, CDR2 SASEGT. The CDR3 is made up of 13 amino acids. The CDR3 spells CASTLNMNTEAFF. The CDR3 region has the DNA TGTGCCAGCACCCTTAACATGAACACTGAAGCTTTCTTT.

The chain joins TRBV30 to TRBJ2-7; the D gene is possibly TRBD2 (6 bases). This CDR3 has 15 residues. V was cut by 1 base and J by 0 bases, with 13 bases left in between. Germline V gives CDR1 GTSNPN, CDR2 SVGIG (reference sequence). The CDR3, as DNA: TGTGCCTGGAGTGGCGGGGTCACCTCCTCCTACGAGCAGTACTTC. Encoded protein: CAWSGGVTSSYEQYF.

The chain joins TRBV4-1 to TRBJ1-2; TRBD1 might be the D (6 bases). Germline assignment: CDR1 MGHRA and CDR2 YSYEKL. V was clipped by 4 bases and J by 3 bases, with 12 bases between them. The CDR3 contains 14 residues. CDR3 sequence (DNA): TGCGCCAGCAGCCCCTGGCAGGGGTACTATGGCTACACCTTC. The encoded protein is CASSPWQGYYGYTF.

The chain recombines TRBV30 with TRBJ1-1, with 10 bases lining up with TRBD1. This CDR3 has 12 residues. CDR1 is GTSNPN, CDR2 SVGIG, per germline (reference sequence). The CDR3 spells CEGQGLDTEAFF. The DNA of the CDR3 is TGTGAGGGACAGGGGTTGGACACTGAAGCTTTCTTT. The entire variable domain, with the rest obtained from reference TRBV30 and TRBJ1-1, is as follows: SQTIHQWPATLVQPVGSPLSLECTVEGTSNPNLYWYRQAAGRGLQLLFYSVGIGQISSEVPQNLSASRPQDRQFILSSKKLLLSDSGFYLCEGQGLDTEAFFGQGTRLTVV.

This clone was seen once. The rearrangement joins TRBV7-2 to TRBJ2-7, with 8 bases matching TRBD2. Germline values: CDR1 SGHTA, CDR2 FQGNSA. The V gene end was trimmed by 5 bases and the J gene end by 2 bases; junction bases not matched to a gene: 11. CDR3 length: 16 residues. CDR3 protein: CASSRPERGPPYEQYF. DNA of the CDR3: TGTGCCAGCAGCAGACCCGAGCGGGGGCCCCCCTACGAGCAGTACTTC.